Each of the 4 T cell receptor beta chains below was sequenced from the same sample in a study of radiation and T cells in renal cell carcinoma. The protocol was immunoSEQ multiplex PCR, while the TCRdb copy is restricted to in-frame clones and leaves out a portion. The data contain just over 150,000 clones, 87% of them singletons. The time point is: blood 2 weeks post-SBRT. Treatment here: 15 Gy SBRT to primary tumor, nephrectomy 4 weeks later. Sequences were derived from blood, sampled from a patient whose treatment included radiotherapy and nephrectomy. The receptor source for this set is a woman between 45 and 60 years old with renal cell carcinoma.

The CDR3 loop reads CASSLGGTQHF. Written as DNA, the CDR3 is TGTGCCAGCAGTTTGGGGGGGACCCAGCATTTT. The J gene is TRBJ1-5, the V gene TRBV28; D might be TRBD1 (5 bases). Trimming removed 3 bases at V and 11 bases at J, with 8 bases between. The CDR3 consists of 11 residues. Germline lookup yields CDR1 MDHEN and CDR2 SYDVKM.

Remarks on this clone: Other DNA sequences of this sample code for an identical CDR3. This chain joins TRBV9 and TRBJ2-3; no clear D gene. Per the germline V gene, CDR1 is SGDLS and CDR2 is YYNGEE. The CDR3 spans 14 residues. With 4 bases removed from V and 2 bases from J, the gap between germline ends came to 11 bases. The CDR3 loop reads CASSFGRNTDTQYF. Here the CDR3 DNA reads TGTGCCAGCAGCTTCGGACGTAACACAGATACGCAGTATTTT.

Only one count was recorded for this clone. The chain employs TRBV7-9 and TRBJ2-1; D is possibly TRBD1 (5 bases). There are 13 residues in the CDR3. Germline lookup yields CDR1 SEHNR and CDR2 FQNEAQ (reference sequence). Trimming took 2 bases from V and 5 from J, leaving 7 bases between them. The CDR3 loop reads CASSLMTDNEQFF. The CDR3 DNA follows: TGTGCCAGCAGCTTAATGACAGACAATGAGCAGTTCTTC.

This rearrangement joins TRBV7-3 to TRBJ2-1, with 9 positions matching TRBD1. Germline values: CDR1 SGHTA, CDR2 FQGTGA. The CDR3 consists of 16 residues. V was pared by 1 base and J by 7 bases, with 8 bases of the junction left unmatched. CDR3 amino acids: CASSLMAGQGQNEQFF. The DNA of the CDR3 is TGTGCCAGCAGCTTAATGGCAGGACAGGGGCAGAATGAGCAGTTCTTC.